These T cell receptor beta chains were read from a single sample in a study of blood T cell repertoires in COVID-19. Produced via immunoSEQ multiplex PCR; TCRdb's table is partial and in-frame only. This table has under 250,000 clones, roughly 90% appearing once. Sequencing input: peripheral blood. The receptors here all came from a man in his 60s with acute or convalescent COVID-19. CDR3s include the opening cysteine and the closing phenylalanine or tryptophan.

v_call cdr3_aa
TRBV7-2 CASSVGQGNEQYF
TRBV24-1 CATSDSGDTEAFF
TRBV7-3 CASSSDRSSGANVLTF
TRBV2 CASRREEGNTGELFF
TRBV7-8 CASSLAQGNTEAFF
TRBV30 CASAGGNYGYTF
TRBV7-2 CATLRTMSTEAFF
TRBV14 CASSQSEKLFF
TRBV5-1 CASSLGRAGYTF
TRBV10-3 CAISERGGNTEAFF
TRBV7-2 CASSPPPNLGDSPLHF
TRBV6-1 CASSELGGTTEAFF
TRBV4-3 CASSQGRDRGLAKNIQYF
TRBV6-5 CASTGLASEQYF
TRBV19 CASSVTGHGNQPQHF
TRBV5-4 CASSLTGAQLNTIYF
TRBV7-6 CASSAYPDRGGTEAFF
TRBV4-1 CASSMGGLYEQYF
TRBV9 CASSRGDRSPQETQYF
TRBV18 CASSPPAGADYEQYF
TRBV7-9 CASSWGTGGLEKLFF
TRBV28 CASSYQTGENSNQPQHF
TRBV4-3 CASSQKRAGELFF
TRBV4-2 CASSHKWTGTAYGYTF
TRBV5-6 CASSPLATTEAFF
TRBV9 CASSAGIVQGLNTEAFF
TRBV9 CASSVGASSPLHF
TRBV6-5 CASRGGTGAFLEAFF
TRBV20-1 CSASWQGTDTQYF
TRBV6-2/TRBV6-3 CASSYSISGTAEKRNTIYF
TRBV9 CASSLPDRNTEAFF
TRBV7-3 CASSRQGSDGYTF
TRBV30 CAWSATGRVAYNSPLHF
TRBV11-2 CASSWGLGNIQYF
TRBV24-1 CATSDLNEQFF
TRBV28 CASRTTVNTEAFF
TRBV7-2 CASSLDIIPGNTEAFF
TRBV25-1 CASNRQGATGELFF
TRBV3-1/TRBV3-2 CASSRPPGTTSSGANVLTF
TRBV5-4 CASGAPTAFHEQFF
TRBV19 CASSPQGQAQIPQHF
TRBV28 CASSLPGGSSYEQYF
TRBV27 CASSSVGSGNTIYF
TRBV28 CASSSHPGQGLDGYTF
TRBV27 CASRQGVWEKLFF
TRBV11-2 CASSLDGPSWNEQFF
TRBV3-1/TRBV3-2 CASSRDRPPYEQYF